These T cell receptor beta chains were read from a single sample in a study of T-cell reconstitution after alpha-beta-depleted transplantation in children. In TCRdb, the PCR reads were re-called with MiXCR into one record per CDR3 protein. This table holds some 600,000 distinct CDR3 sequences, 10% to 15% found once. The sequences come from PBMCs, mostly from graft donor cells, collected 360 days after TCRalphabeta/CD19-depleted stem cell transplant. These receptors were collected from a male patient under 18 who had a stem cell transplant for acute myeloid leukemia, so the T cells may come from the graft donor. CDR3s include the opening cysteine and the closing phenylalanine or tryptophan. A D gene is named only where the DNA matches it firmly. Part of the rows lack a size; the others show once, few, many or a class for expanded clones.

CSTRGLAGGEQFF | TGCAGCACCAGGGGACTAGCGGGAGGTGAGCAGTTCTTC | TRBJ2-1 | many | TRBD2 | TRBV29-1
CASRGGAGLQFF | TGTGCCAGCAGGGGTGGGGCGGGACTCCAGTTCTTC | TRBJ2-1 | few | . | TRBV28
CSIKTGPTEYEQYF | TGCAGCATCAAGACAGGGCCAACGGAGTACGAGCAGTACTTC | TRBJ2-7 | . | TRBD1 | TRBV29-1
CASSPEDRAYNRQFF | TGTGCCAGCAGCCCGGAGGATAGGGCCTACAATCGGCAGTTCTTC | TRBJ2-1 | . | . | TRBV7-3
CASSLSPSYNEQYF | TGTGCCAGCAGCTTAAGTCCTAGTTACAACGAGCAGTACTTC | TRBJ2-7 | few | . | TRBV5-5
CASSYGGFYEQYF | TGTGCCAGCAGTTACGGCGGATTCTACGAGCAGTACTTC | TRBJ2-7 | . | . | TRBV6-2/TRBV6-3
CASSFLAKQETQYF | TGTGCCAGCAGCTTTCTAGCGAAACAAGAGACCCAGTACTTC | TRBJ2-5 | . | . | TRBV7-3
CASSQRGEQFF | TGCGCCAGCAGCCAAAGAGGTGAGCAGTTCTTC | TRBJ2-1 | . | . | TRBV4-3
CASSSGALGELFF | TGTGCCAGCAGTAGTGGGGCCCTCGGGGAGCTGTTTTTT | TRBJ2-2 | few | . | TRBV7-3
CASSEWTASNEQFF | TGTGCCAGCAGTGAATGGACGGCTTCCAATGAGCAGTTCTTC | TRBJ2-1 | few | . | TRBV25-1
CASSYSYRSYEQYF | TGTGCCAGCAGTTACTCTTACCGCTCCTACGAGCAGTACTTC | TRBJ2-7 | . | . | TRBV6-5
CASSIGSGSHNEQFF | TGTGCCAGTAGTATTGGGTCTGGGTCCCACAATGAGCAGTTCTTC | TRBJ2-1 | many | . | TRBV19
CSVDAGGSYEQYF | TGCAGCGTTGATGCCGGGGGGTCCTACGAGCAGTACTTC | TRBJ2-7 | many | TRBD2 | TRBV29-1
CSARPAVGRYNEQFF | TGCAGTGCTAGGCCGGCGGTCGGAAGATACAATGAGCAGTTCTTC | TRBJ2-1 | . | . | TRBV20-1
CSAGTTNNEQFF | TGCAGTGCTGGAACTACGAACAATGAGCAGTTCTTC | TRBJ2-1 | many | . | TRBV20-1
CSASRVWNTGELFF | TGCAGTGCTAGCAGGGTCTGGAACACCGGGGAGCTGTTTTTT | TRBJ2-2 | . | . | TRBV20-1
CATSDLSDSGELFF | TGTGCCACCAGTGATTTGTCGGACAGCGGGGAGCTGTTTTTT | TRBJ2-2 | many | . | TRBV24-1
CASRRQFYEQYF | TGTGCCAGCAGACGACAGTTCTACGAGCAGTACTTC | TRBJ2-7 | few | . | TRBV6-6
CSANRGGLPDTQYF | TGCAGTGCTAACAGGGGAGGGCTTCCAGATACGCAGTATTTT | TRBJ2-3 | . | . | TRBV20-1
CASSLRTSGYDEQFF | TGTGCCAGCAGCTTGAGGACTAGCGGGTACGATGAGCAGTTCTTC | TRBJ2-1 | many | TRBD2 | TRBV11-3
CSPVGGIPYEQYF | TGCAGTCCCGTGGGCGGGATTCCCTACGAGCAGTACTTC | TRBJ2-7 | . | . | TRBV20-1
CASSPERQQPQHF | TGTGCCAGCAGTCCGGAGAGACAGCAGCCCCAGCATTTT | TRBJ1-5 | . | . | TRBV6-1
CASSFPPGDRNTEAFF | TGTGCCAGCAGTTTCCCCCCCGGGGACAGGAACACTGAAGCTTTCTTT | TRBJ1-1 | . | TRBD1 | TRBV28